This T cell receptor (beta chain) was obtained from a study of molecular identifiers for immune sequencing clone quantification. Overall study findings and caveats: Clonotypes topping 20 RNA copies carried over 97% of effector molecules but under 1% of naive ones.

On this clonotype itself: Its antigen is as yet unknown. Given the absence of the conserved phenylalanine or tryptophan at the CDR3 end, a read error is likely.

This CDR3 comprises 18 residues. Trimming took 7 bases from V and 2 from J; bases not matched to a gene: 9. MiXCR, applied by TCRdb to the PCR reads, yields one record per CDR3 protein. The table shows a few hundred thousand distinct CDR3 sequences, with roughly 23% occurring only once. The rearrangement uses TRBV12-3 or TRBV12-4 and TRBJ2-3; 16 nucleotides line up with TRBD2. This sequence was found in a human donor in good health. Some libraries in this study had Jurkat cell RNA spiked in. The sequencing sample was made of naive CD8+ T cells from blood, with Jurkat cell RNA spiked in. Subset noted: FACS-sorted CD8+CD4-CCR7+CD45RA+ naive T cells. Written as DNA, the CDR3 is TGTGCCAGCAACCCTGGGACTAGCGGGGGGGGTATCACAGATACGCAGTATTTG. Protein: CASNPGTSGGGITDTQYL.